In its sample, the clone carrying this T cell receptor (beta chain) was seen once. The sample originates from a study of blood T cell repertoires in COVID-19. This table comes from immunoSEQ multiplex PCR, and its TCRdb copy is limited to in-frame clones, with some not included. The sample carries around 170,000 clones, less than 85% recorded once. V shed 2 bases and J 6 bases; nucleotides not matched to a gene: 8. CDR1 is MNHEY and CDR2 is SVGAGI in the germline V gene. There are 15 residues in the CDR3. This rearrangement joins TRBV6-5 to TRBJ2-3; 7 nucleotides line up with TRBD1. The specimen sequenced was peripheral blood. This receptor was taken from a woman of 80 years or more with acute or convalescent COVID-19. CDR3 nucleotide sequence: TGTGCCAGCAGTTACCGTGACAGGGCCCGGGATACGCAGTATTTT. Translation: CASSYRDRARDTQYF.